The present T cell receptor (beta chain) was sequenced within a study of T cell repertoires in cytomegalovirus infection. Whole-study context: CMV epitopes used comprised recently identified HLA-C-restricted ones and well-studied HLA-B-restricted ones. Signatures in public TCR beta sequences pointed to both CMV infection and matching HLA type. Study conclusions and caveats: HLA-C-restricted TCR beta clonotypes specific for CMV led the ex vivo response. Summed public TCR beta family frequency identified CMV carriers bearing the relevant HLA.

The sample holds many counts of this clonotype. Antigen unknown. TCRdb used MiXCR to reprocess the reads, holding one entry per CDR3 protein. The table has around 100,000 distinct CDR3 sequences, around 40% seen once. Trimming shortened V by 0 bases and J by 4 bases, and 10 bases separated the two germline ends. From germline, CDR1 is LGHNA and CDR2 YNFKEQ. The CDR3 length is 15 residues. The TCR comes from a human donor in good health (CMV status not recorded). Some clones in this sample may be carry-over from other donors' samples. The chain uses TRBV4-2 and TRBJ2-1; D is ambiguous. Sequencing used CD8+ T cells from cultured PBMCs, obtained from culture after CMV antigen stimulation. DNA of the CDR3: TGTGCCAGCAGCCAAGAAAAGACTCGTTACAATGAGCAGTTCTTC. The encoded protein is CASSQEKTRYNEQFF.